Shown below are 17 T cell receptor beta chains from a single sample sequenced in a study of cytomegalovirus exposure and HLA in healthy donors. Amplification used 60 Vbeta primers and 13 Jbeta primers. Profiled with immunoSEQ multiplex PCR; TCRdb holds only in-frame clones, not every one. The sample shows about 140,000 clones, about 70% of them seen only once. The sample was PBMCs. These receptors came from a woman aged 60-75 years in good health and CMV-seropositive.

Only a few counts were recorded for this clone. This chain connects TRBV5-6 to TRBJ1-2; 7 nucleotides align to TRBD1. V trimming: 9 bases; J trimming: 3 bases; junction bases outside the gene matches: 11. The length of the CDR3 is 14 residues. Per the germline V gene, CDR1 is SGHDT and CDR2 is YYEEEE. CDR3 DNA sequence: TGTGCCACCACAGGAGGACAGGTCCACTATGGCTACACCTTC. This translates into CATTGGQVHYGYTF.

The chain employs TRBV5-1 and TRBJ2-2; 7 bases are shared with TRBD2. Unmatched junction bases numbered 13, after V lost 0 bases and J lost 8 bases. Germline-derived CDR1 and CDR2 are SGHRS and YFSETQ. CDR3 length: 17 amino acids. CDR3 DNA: TGCGCCAGCAGCTTGGCCGGTGGGGGAGGGCCAGCTGGGGAGCTGTTTTTT. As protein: CASSLAGGGGPAGELFF.

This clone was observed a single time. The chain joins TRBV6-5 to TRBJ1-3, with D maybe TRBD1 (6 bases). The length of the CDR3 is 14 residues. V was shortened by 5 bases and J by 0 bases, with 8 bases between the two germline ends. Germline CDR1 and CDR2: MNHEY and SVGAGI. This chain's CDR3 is CASSLDSSGNTIYF. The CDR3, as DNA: TGTGCCAGCAGTCTGGACAGCTCTGGAAACACCATATATTTT.

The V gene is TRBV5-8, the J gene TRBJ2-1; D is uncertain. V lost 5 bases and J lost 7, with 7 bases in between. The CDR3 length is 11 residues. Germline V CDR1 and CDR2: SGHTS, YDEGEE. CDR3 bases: TGTGCCAGCAGGGCTCGAAATGAGCAGTTCTTC. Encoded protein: CASRARNEQFF.

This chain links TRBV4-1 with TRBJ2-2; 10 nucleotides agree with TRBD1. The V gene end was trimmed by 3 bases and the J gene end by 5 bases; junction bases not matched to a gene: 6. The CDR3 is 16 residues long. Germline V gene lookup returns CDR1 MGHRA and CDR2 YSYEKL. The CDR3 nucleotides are TGCGCCAGCAGCCAGAGGGGACAGGGGAATACCGGGGAGCTGTTTTTT. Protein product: CASSQRGQGNTGELFF.

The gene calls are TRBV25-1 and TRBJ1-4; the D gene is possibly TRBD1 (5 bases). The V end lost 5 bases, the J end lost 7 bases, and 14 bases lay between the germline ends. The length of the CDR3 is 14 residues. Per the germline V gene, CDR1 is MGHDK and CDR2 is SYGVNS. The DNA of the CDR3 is TGTGCCAGCAGTTTACAAGGGAGGGGTGAAAAACTGTTTTTT. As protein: CASSLQGRGEKLFF.

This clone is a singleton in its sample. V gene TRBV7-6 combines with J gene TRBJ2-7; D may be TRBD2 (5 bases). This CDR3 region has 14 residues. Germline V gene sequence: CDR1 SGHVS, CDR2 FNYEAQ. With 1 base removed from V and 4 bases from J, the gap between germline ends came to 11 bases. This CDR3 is CASSLGSGVYEQYF. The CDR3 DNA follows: TGTGCCAGCAGCTTAGGGTCCGGGGTTTACGAGCAGTACTTC.

CDR3 sequence: CASRGQGEGGYTF. In nucleotides, the CDR3 is TGTGCCAGCAGGGGACAGGGGGAAGGAGGCTACACCTTC. V usage is TRBV2 and J usage is TRBJ1-2, with 11 bases aligning to TRBD1. V gave up 6 bases and J gave up 8 bases; unmatched junction bases: 5. From germline, CDR1 is SNHLY and CDR2 FYNNEI. This CDR3 has 13 amino acids.

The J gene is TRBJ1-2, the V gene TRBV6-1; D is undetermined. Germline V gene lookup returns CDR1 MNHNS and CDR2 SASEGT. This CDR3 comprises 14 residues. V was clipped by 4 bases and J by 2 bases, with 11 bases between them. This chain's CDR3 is CASSAVRENYGYTF. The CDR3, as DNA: TGTGCCAGCAGTGCGGTACGGGAAAACTATGGCTACACCTTC.

The CDR3 DNA sequence: TGTGCCAGCAGTTTTACAGGGGATGGCTACACCTTC. It encodes CASSFTGDGYTF. V is TRBV28 and J is TRBJ1-2; TRBD1 agrees at 7 bases. The germline V gene has CDR1 MDHEN and CDR2 SYDVKM. This CDR3 contains 12 residues. V lost 3 bases and J lost 6; bases outside the gene matches: 1.

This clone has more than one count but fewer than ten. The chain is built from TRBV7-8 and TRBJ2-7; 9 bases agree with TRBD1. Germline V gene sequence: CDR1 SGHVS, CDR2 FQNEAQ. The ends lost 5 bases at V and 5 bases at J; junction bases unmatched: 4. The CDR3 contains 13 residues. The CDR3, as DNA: TGTGCCAGCAGCCAGGACAGGGGCAACGAGCAGTACTTC. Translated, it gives CASSQDRGNEQYF.

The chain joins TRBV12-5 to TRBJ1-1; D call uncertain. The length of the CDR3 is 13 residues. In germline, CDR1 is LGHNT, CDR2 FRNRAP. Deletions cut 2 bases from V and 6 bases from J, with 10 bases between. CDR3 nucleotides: TGTGCTAGTGGTTTGTTGGGAGGTTCTGAAGCTTTCTTT. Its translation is CASGLLGGSEAFF. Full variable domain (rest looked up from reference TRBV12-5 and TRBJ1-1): DARVTQTPRHKVTEMGQEVTMRCQPILGHNTVFWYRQTMMQGLELLAYFRNRAPLDDSGMPKDRFSAEMPDATLATLKIQPSEPRDSAVYFCASGLLGGSEAFFGQGTRLTVV.

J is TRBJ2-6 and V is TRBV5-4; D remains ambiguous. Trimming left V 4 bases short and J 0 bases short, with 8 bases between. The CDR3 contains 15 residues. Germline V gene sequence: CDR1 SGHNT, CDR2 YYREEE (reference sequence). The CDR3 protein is CASSLSGSGANVLTF. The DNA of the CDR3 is TGTGCCAGCAGCCTCTCGGGCTCTGGGGCCAACGTCCTGACTTTC.

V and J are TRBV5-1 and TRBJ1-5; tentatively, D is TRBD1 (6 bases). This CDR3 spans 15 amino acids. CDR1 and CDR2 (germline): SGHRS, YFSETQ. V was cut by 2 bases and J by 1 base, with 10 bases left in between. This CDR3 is CASSFSDSSNQPQHF. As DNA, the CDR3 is TGCGCCAGCAGCTTTTCGGACAGCAGCAATCAGCCCCAGCATTTT.

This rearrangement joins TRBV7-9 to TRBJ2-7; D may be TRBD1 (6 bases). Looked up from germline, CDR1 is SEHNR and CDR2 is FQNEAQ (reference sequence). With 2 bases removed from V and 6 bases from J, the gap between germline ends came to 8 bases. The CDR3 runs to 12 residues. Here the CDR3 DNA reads TGTGCCAGCAGCTTAAAGGGGGTCGAGCAGTACTTC. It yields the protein CASSLKGVEQYF.

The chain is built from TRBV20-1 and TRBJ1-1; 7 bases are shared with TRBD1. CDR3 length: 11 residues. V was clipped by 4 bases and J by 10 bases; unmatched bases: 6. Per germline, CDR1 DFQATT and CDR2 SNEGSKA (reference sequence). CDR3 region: CSATGGVRAFF. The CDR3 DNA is TGCAGTGCTACAGGGGGTGTGCGAGCTTTCTTT.

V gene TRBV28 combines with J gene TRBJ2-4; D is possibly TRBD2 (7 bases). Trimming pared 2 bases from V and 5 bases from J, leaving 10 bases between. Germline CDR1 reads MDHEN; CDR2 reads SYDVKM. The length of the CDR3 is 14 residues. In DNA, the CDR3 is TGTGCCAGCAGTTTACGGGGGGCCCAAAACATTCAGTACTTC. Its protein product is CASSLRGAQNIQYF.